Presented here are 24 T cell receptor beta chains from one specimen sequenced in a study of blood T cell repertoires in COVID-19. The data were produced by immunoSEQ multiplex PCR, yet TCRdb's version contains in-frame clones alone and is incomplete. The sample shows tens of thousands of clones, about 80% of them seen only once. The sample comprised peripheral blood. The receptors stem from a man younger than 45 with COVID-19, enrolled during active disease.

This clone was detected a few times. This chain connects TRBV11-2 to TRBJ2-7; 11 nucleotides align to TRBD2. From germline, CDR1 is SGHAT and CDR2 FQNNGV. The CDR3 spans 15 residues. V lost 6 bases, J lost 3 bases, and 7 bases stayed unmatched. The chain's CDR3 is CASRRLAGRVYEQYF. The CDR3 nucleotides are TGTGCCAGCAGACGACTAGCGGGGAGAGTCTACGAGCAGTACTTC.

The rearrangement links TRBV6-4 to TRBJ2-1; D is ambiguous. Trimming removed 3 bases from V and 0 bases from J, with 12 bases in between. The CDR3 is 16 residues long. The germline V gene encodes CDR1 MRHNA and CDR2 SNTAGT. The CDR3 reads CASSESLMSSYNEQFF. Written as DNA, the CDR3 is TGTGCCAGCAGTGAATCCCTTATGAGCTCCTACAATGAGCAGTTCTTC.

This chain joins TRBV10-2 and TRBJ1-1, with TRBD1 matching over 10 bases. Germline V gene sequence: CDR1 WSHSY, CDR2 SAAADI. The V segment lost 4 bases and the J segment 1 base; nucleotides outside the gene matches: 0. There are 14 residues in the CDR3. CDR3 sequence: CASSGQGANTEAFF. The CDR3, as DNA: TGCGCCAGCAGTGGACAGGGGGCGAACACTGAAGCTTTCTTT.

The rearrangement uses TRBV5-6 and TRBJ2-7; D is uncertain. CDR3 length: 14 amino acids. Trimming shortened V by 0 bases and J by 1 base, and 8 bases separated the two germline ends. Germline-derived CDR1 and CDR2 are SGHDT and YYEEEE. Here the CDR3 DNA reads TGTGCCAGCAGCTTGGGCAGTTCGTCCTACGAGCAGTACTTC. It encodes CASSLGSSSYEQYF.

The V call is TRBV15, the J call TRBJ2-3; 10 bases map to TRBD1. Trimming removed 3 bases from V and 4 bases from J; junction bases left unmatched: 4. The germline CDR1 and CDR2 sequences are LNHNV and YYDKDF (reference sequence). This CDR3 has 15 amino acids. Here the CDR3 DNA reads TGTGCCACCAGCAGCCGGGACAGGGGTGCAGATACGCAGTATTTT. This translates into CATSSRDRGADTQYF.

The V and J genes are TRBV4-2 and TRBJ2-3; 11 bases are shared with TRBD2. CDR1 and CDR2 (germline): LGHNA, YNFKEQ. The CDR3 runs 16 residues. V was clipped by 0 bases and J by 4 bases; unmatched bases: 3. The CDR3 DNA follows: TGTGCCAGCAGCCAAGATTTTAGCGGGGGGGCAGATACGCAGTATTTT. Translating gives CASSQDFSGGADTQYF.

The rearrangement uses TRBV2 and TRBJ1-1, with a weak D call TRBD1 (6 bases). CDR3 length equals 11 residues. Germline V lookup: CDR1 SNHLY, CDR2 FYNNEI. The V end lost 6 bases, the J end lost 5 bases, and 7 bases lay between the germline ends. The CDR3: CASSQGTEAFF. CDR3 sequence (DNA): TGTGCCAGCAGCCAGGGGACTGAAGCTTTCTTT.

This chain links TRBV4-3 with TRBJ2-7; D is unresolved. CDR3 length equals 16 residues. Germline CDR1 is LGHNA and CDR2 is YSLEER. V dropped 0 bases and J dropped 4 bases, with 16 bases sitting between them. The CDR3 spells CASSQDRSGPVYEQYF. In nucleotides, the CDR3 is TGCGCCAGCAGCCAAGATCGGTCAGGTCCCGTTTACGAGCAGTACTTC.

The chain couples TRBV20-1 to TRBJ2-1; D might be TRBD1 (5 bases). The CDR3 sequence is 11 residues long. Germline V gene data show CDR1 as DFQATT and CDR2 as SNEGSKA (reference sequence). The CDR3 region is CSVRGMDEQFF. CDR3 nucleotides: TGCAGCGTAAGGGGCATGGATGAGCAGTTCTTC.

This chain connects TRBV7-8 to TRBJ2-7; TRBD1 aligns across 12 bases. CDR3 length: 17 residues. With V trimmed by 2 bases and J by 3 bases, 8 bases remained unmatched. The germline CDR1 and CDR2 sequences are SGHVS and FQNEAQ. The CDR3 nucleotides are TGTGCCAGCAGCTTACGTAGCCGGGACAGGGGGCGCTACGAGCAGTACTTC. Protein: CASSLRSRDRGRYEQYF.

Points on this clone: At one boundary the junction diverges from the germline segment, which might be a read error. The genes are TRBV6-5 and TRBJ1-2; TRBD1 might be the D (6 bases). Germline CDR1 reads MNHEY; CDR2 reads SVGAGI. The CDR3 totals 14 residues. The CDR3 bases are TGTGCCAGCAGTGACTCCGACAGGACTGAAAGCTACACCTTC. This codes for CASSDSDRTESYTF.

The J gene is TRBJ1-4, the V gene TRBV7-9, with a tentative D call TRBD1 (6 bases). The ends were cut back, 5 bases at V and 4 bases at J, with 14 bases in the middle. There are 15 residues in the CDR3. CDR1 and CDR2 (germline): SEHNR, FQNEAQ (reference sequence). The CDR3 DNA is TGTGCCAGCAGCGTCCGGGACACCCTTAATGAAAAACTGTTTTTT. Protein product: CASSVRDTLNEKLFF.

The genes are TRBV9 and TRBJ1-1; D is unresolved. The CDR3 has 14 amino acids. Deletions cut 4 bases from V and 4 bases from J, with 14 bases between. Germline CDR1 is SGDLS and CDR2 is YYNGEE. DNA for the CDR3: TGTGCCAGCAGCTACTCCCTGGAGGGCACTGAAGCTTTCTTT. Translated: CASSYSLEGTEAFF.

This clone was observed a handful of times. The V call is TRBV11-3, the J call TRBJ2-7, with D tentatively TRBD1 (6 bases). The CDR3 is 16 residues long. The germline V gene encodes CDR1 SGHNT and CDR2 YENEEA. V was shortened by 2 bases and J by 2 bases, with 16 bases between the two germline ends. The CDR3 DNA reads as TGTGCCAGCAGCTTACCCAGGGGTCTCTCTGCCTACGAGCAGTACTTC. Translating it yields CASSLPRGLSAYEQYF.

The chain recombines TRBV7-9 with TRBJ1-5; the match to TRBD1 covers 10 bases. Germline values: CDR1 SEHNR, CDR2 FQNEAQ (reference sequence). This CDR3 has 15 amino acids. With 6 bases clipped from V and 7 bases from J, the junction kept 9 bases outside the gene matches. CDR3 region: CASSFSTGGVQPQHF. The CDR3 DNA is TGTGCCAGCAGTTTCTCGACAGGGGGCGTACAGCCCCAGCATTTT.

The chain combines TRBV10-2 with TRBJ1-2; D unresolved. Germline values: CDR1 WSHSY, CDR2 SAAADI. The CDR3 contains 14 residues. Between the trimmed V and J ends, which lost 0 bases and 4 bases, there was a span of 9 bases. CDR3 sequence: CASSESSDIYGYTF. CDR3 nucleotides: TGCGCCAGCAGTGAGTCTTCTGACATCTATGGCTACACCTTC.

V and J are TRBV11-3 and TRBJ1-2; perhaps TRBD1 as D (6 bases). The V end lost 4 bases, the J end lost 3 bases, and 21 bases lay between the germline ends. Germline V CDR1 and CDR2: SGHNT, YENEEA. CDR3 length: 17 amino acids. The CDR3: CASSWSGGGPEDYGYTF. CDR3 coding DNA: TGTGCCAGCAGCTGGTCGGGAGGGGGGCCGGAGGACTATGGCTACACCTTC.

J is TRBJ2-1 and V is TRBV9; 9 nucleotides agree with TRBD2. This CDR3 spans 15 amino acids. Germline V gives CDR1 SGDLS, CDR2 YYNGEE. After removal of 3 bases from V and 5 bases from J, the junction contained 6 bases not matched to a gene. CDR3 amino acids: CASSETSGPNNEQFF. CDR3 nucleotides: TGTGCCAGCAGCGAGACTAGCGGTCCAAACAATGAGCAGTTCTTC.

V usage is TRBV9 and J usage is TRBJ2-5; 9 bases are a match to TRBD2. The CDR3 is made up of 15 amino acids. V lost 0 bases, J lost 3 bases, and 3 bases stayed unmatched. Germline V gene lookup returns CDR1 SGDLS and CDR2 YYNGEE. CDR3 coding DNA: TGTGCCAGCAGCGTAGATGCGGGGGGGGAAGAGACCCAGTACTTC. Encoded protein: CASSVDAGGEETQYF.

This clone was observed a few times. As DNA, the CDR3 is TGCGCCAGCAGCTTGTACGGGGGGACCTACGAGCAGTACTTC. Amino acid sequence: CASSLYGGTYEQYF. The chain is built from TRBV5-1 and TRBJ2-7; 7 bases agree with TRBD2. The CDR3 is 14 amino acids. The V segment lost 1 base and the J segment 2 bases; nucleotides outside the gene matches: 3. Germline V gene sequence: CDR1 SGHRS, CDR2 YFSETQ.

This chain links TRBV5-1 with TRBJ1-1; 12 positions agree with TRBD1. The CDR3 sequence is 15 residues long. Germline CDR1 SGHRS, CDR2 YFSETQ. J gave up 10 bases and V 1 base, and 8 bases lay outside the gene matches. For the CDR3, the DNA is TGCGCCAGCAGCTTGTCGTGGGACAGGGGGCGCGGAGCTTTCTTT. It is translated as CASSLSWDRGRGAFF.

This clone was observed a few times. The chain joins TRBV6-5 to TRBJ2-7, with 8 bases fitting TRBD1. Per germline, CDR1 MNHEY and CDR2 SVGAGI. This CDR3 comprises 14 residues. V trimming: 6 bases; J trimming: 4 bases; junction bases outside the gene matches: 8. Here the CDR3 reads CASSFGQGGYEQYF. In nucleotides, the CDR3 is TGTGCCAGCAGCTTCGGACAGGGTGGGTACGAGCAGTACTTC.

The chain has TRBV4-1 and TRBJ2-7, with TRBD2 matching over 12 bases. The V and J ends lost 1 base and 3 bases, in that order; junction bases with no gene match: 4. The CDR3 covers 16 residues. CDR1 is MGHRA and CDR2 is YSYEKL in the germline V gene. The CDR3: CASSQVGTSGFYEQYF. CDR3 DNA: TGCGCCAGCAGCCAAGTAGGGACTAGCGGGTTCTACGAGCAGTACTTC.

The chain has TRBV19 and TRBJ1-2; no reliable D call. CDR3 size: 12 residues. CDR1 is LNHDA and CDR2 is SQIVND in the germline V gene (reference sequence). Trimming stripped 5 bases from V and 8 bases from J, with 12 bases between. In DNA, the CDR3 is TGTGCCAGTAGTTCACGGGTAGGCGGCTACACCTTC. Its translation is CASSSRVGGYTF.